This TCR beta chain was captured in a study of cytomegalovirus exposure and HLA in healthy donors (dated by TCRdb to the late 2010s). In terms of the full investigation: An earlier analysis of several hundred of the donors reported 250 to 350 Gb of sequence data and 117 million unique TCR beta sequences from 190 million or so T cells. An early release that covered about 600 HLA-typed donors contained about 300 gigabases of sequencing data and tens of millions of unique TCR sequences. The later analysis used no new phenotypic data to find candidate immune exposures, relying instead on TCR beta sequences and their occurrence across donors. Both class I and class II loci were covered by HLA typing, at four-digit resolution. The T cell repertoires of roughly 660 subjects were profiled by immunosequencing and related to cytomegalovirus serostatus. Because of strong linkage in the cohort, four to six DR-DQ haplotypes were treated as single units for association and clustering. Among the roughly 390 genotyped donors, around 81% belonged to the genetic ancestry cluster associated with self-reported Caucasian donors. Alongside the repertoire data, information on donor age, sex, ethnicity and CMV serostatus was compiled. Genome-wide SNP genotypes for about 60% of the roughly 700 donors were used in a later genetic analysis, which treated that subset as a discovery cohort. A separate validation cohort of approximately 130 different subjects was used in addition to the approximately 640-subject first cohort. To predict cytomegalovirus infection status, the study combined high-throughput TCR immunosequencing, statistical association of individual TCRs with disease status, and machine learning. All discovery cohort repertoires had been generated using a single sequencing platform. The study aimed to test whether cataloging public T cell receptors could reveal signatures of past pathogen exposure. Among around 400 genotyped donors of the cohort, an average of 235,054 unique TCR beta nucleotide sequences were sequenced per donor, roughly a sixth of them non-productive. Typing coverage differed by locus: A, B, C, DRB1 and DQB1 were typed in roughly 620-630 donors, DQA1 in about 510, DPA1 in over 600, and DPB1 in around 490. To study patterns of TCR occurrence, a later analysis re-analyzed previously published TCR beta repertoires from around 670 donors and added high-resolution HLA genotyping. In an earlier analysis of a few hundred of the donors, high-throughput TCR beta sequencing was used to judge whether each TCR beta V gene segment behaved as functional or pseudogenic.

Here is what the overall study found, with its caveats: According to a later genetic analysis, donors in an Asian-associated ancestry cluster had fewer N-insertions in productive TCRs than the approximately 610-donor mean. Immune exposure information for the cohort was limited to CMV serostatus. In a later analysis, most CMV-associated TCR beta chains were found to appear HLA-restricted, with HLA associations seemingly driven largely by CMV exposure. Because HLA typing was missing for some donors at each locus, association tests included only the typed subset. According to a later analysis, TCR association rates differed among HLA loci, with DRB1 alleles showing the most associated TCRs and HLA-C alleles showing the fewest. In an earlier analysis of under 600 of the donors, most TCR beta V segments were observed in productive rearrangements about 90% or about 30% of the time, broadly matching IMGT annotations. Compared with equally common non-associated chains, HLA-associated TCR beta chains in a later analysis were more clonally expanded and had lower generation probabilities. The classifier was reported to diagnose cytomegalovirus status with high specificity and sensitivity in both the original and validation cohorts. When HLA alleles, especially DR and DQ, strongly co-occurred, TCR associations were difficult to assign to individual alleles. Across donors, most TCR sequences were observed very rarely, whereas some public TCRs were present in many individuals. The earlier analysis of approximately 560 of the donors excluded about 16 rarely observed V segments, including chromosome 9 orphons, because counts were too low. Linkage disequilibrium might explain the correlated functional status among segregating V segments, but an unknown experimental factor could not be excluded. In this cohort, only TCR beta chains were sequenced, and detectable features were limited by the absence of alpha or paired-chain data. In a later analysis, some 18,000 TCR beta sequences were associated with specific HLA alleles at a false discovery rate of 0.05. An association between a missense DCLRE1C variant and V-gene and J-gene trimming of TCR beta chains was found in a later genetic analysis and replicated in an independent cohort. Several of the top co-occurrence clusters appeared to be linked to parvovirus B19, influenza, CMV and Epstein-Barr virus, according to a later analysis. According to the authors, the approach could potentially be generalized to other disease states and immunological phenotypes. A further reported finding was that TCR beta sequences accurately predicted the HLA-A and HLA-B alleles for most subjects in the first cohort. In vitro tests confirmed that a few of the cytomegalovirus-associated TCR beta chains recognize cytomegalovirus antigens. Some IMGT-functional V segments, including TRBV6-2 and TRBV6-3, could not be distinguished by the 87-base-pair reads and were therefore excluded. A cluster of highly shared sequence variants was judged likely to be a technical artifact of the sequencing pipeline. The study listed over 150 TCR beta chains as associated with cytomegalovirus. Sequencing depth was assumed to be roughly uniform across donors in the presence/absence analyses, though that assumption may not hold.

From cysteine to phenylalanine, the CDR3 is 15 amino acids long. Only CDR3 DNA is held: 45 bases, read in frame from base 1. CDR1 and CDR2 were assigned from the germline V gene as SGHTA and FQGNSA. Trimmed from V: 9 bases; trimmed from J: 0 bases; junction bases lacking a gene match: 6. With respect to this clone: Its antigen target is currently unknown. Within one base of it there is no much larger clone, and no base qualities were kept.

Library creation used the immunoSEQ multiplex PCR assay. The multiplex PCR relied on a mix of 60 forward primers for TCR Vbeta segments and 13 reverse primers for TCR Jbeta segments. Amplification of the CDR3 region of rearranged TCR beta genes was performed with a multiplex PCR assay on genomic DNA. On the Illumina HiSeq System, the amplified TCR beta libraries were sequenced as 87-base-pair reads. For the original study's pipeline: A later analysis counted approximately 84 million unique TCR beta chains across the 650 to 700 repertoires, and some 11 million of these chains were shared by at least two donors. A nearest-neighbor algorithm error-corrected the raw reads and collapsed the reads into unique sequences, merging closely related sequences to remove PCR and sequencing errors. V, D and J gene segments were assigned by aligning CDR3 sequences to IMGT reference sequences. For a sequence to be retained, a match of at least six nucleotides to both a V gene segment and a J gene segment was required. A rearrangement counted as productive if the CDR3 had no stop codons and remained in frame with V and J, and every other rearrangement counted as non-productive. Following IMGT convention, CDR3 was defined as the stretch from the second conserved V-encoded cysteine to the conserved J-encoded phenylalanine. The earlier analysis of 587 of the donors excluded sequences that lacked an unambiguous match to a single V gene segment. An earlier analysis of several hundred of the donors classified V segments as functional when productive rearrangements were above 56.7% and as segregating when the standard deviation between donors was above 5%. To diagnose cytomegalovirus status from the catalog of TCR beta chain sequences, a statistical classification framework was built. A later analysis assigned V and J genes by comparing TCR nucleotide sequences with IMGT/GENE-DB human TR gene sequences. A later analysis assigned CDR3 sequences and most-parsimonious VDJ recombination scenarios with the TCRdist pipeline. In a later analysis, every TCR beta chain was defined by the combination of its CDR3 amino acid sequence and its V-gene family, and reads without a unique V-gene family were dropped. To address suspected cross-contamination and a sequencing artifact, a later analysis removed 550 to 750 highly shared, low-generation-probability nucleotide sequences. In a later analysis, a clonal expansion index for each public chain was calculated from normalized within-repertoire ranks of inferred template counts. In a later analysis, generation probabilities were computed using a VDJ recombination model fitted to out-of-frame rearrangements, and the results were checked against IGoR. In a later analysis, hypergeometric tests were used to score TCR-TCR, TCR-HLA and TCR-CMV co-occurrence, with a repertoire-size bias correction applied to TCR pairs. To estimate false discovery rates, a later analysis permuted the HLA or CMV assignments 20 times. In a later analysis, co-occurring TCRs were grouped with DBSCAN, and TCRdist sequence similarity was added when clustering was performed within HLA-allele-positive subsets. Repertoires with fewer than 30,000 or more than 120,000 public chains, plus five repertoires with anomalous nucleotide sharing, were excluded from co-occurrence clustering. Drawn from immuneACCESS, this table holds only the in-frame rearrangements with V and J called that TCRdb kept. Clones are partly lost; checked studies trace under half to an unresolved V gene and leave the rest unexplained. D and trimming were read from the DNA, whereas the V and J calls and clone size are those reported in that table. In all, the sample holds about 200,000 clones, and 78% of those were seen once. The ten most abundant clones make up 3% to 4% of the sample.

In total, 500 to 700 healthy bone marrow donors made up the cohort. At the time of sampling, all cohort members were nominally healthy, though unrecorded immune exposures were likely present. The donor tested CMV seronegative and was one of the 352 seronegative cohort members. A peripheral blood sample was provided by each donor, and peripheral blood mononuclear cells were used for TCR beta sequencing. Genomic DNA was extracted from the blood cell samples with the Qiagen DNeasy Blood Extraction Kit. This TCR came from a male donor in good health and CMV-seronegative. The chain was built from TRBV7-2 and TRBJ2-1; 9 middle bases align to TRBD2. Sequencing used PBMCs. The DNA reads as follows: TGTGCCAGGCGGCGGGAGGGCCTCTCCTACAATGAGCAGTTCTTC. The resulting protein is CARRREGLSYNEQFF.